The clone carrying this T cell receptor (beta chain) was counted a few times. The source of the sample is a study of lung T cells in sarcoidosis with Löfgren's syndrome. TCRdb passed the reads through MiXCR, listing each CDR3 protein once. The table records roughly 3,200 distinct CDR3 sequences, less than 20% of them present only once. What was sequenced was CD4+ T cells from bronchoalveolar lavage. The receptor was isolated from a human donor with sarcoidosis (Löfgren's syndrome or another form), or a control subject (not recorded which).

CDR3 residues: CASSEQGRGTGELFF. Written as DNA, the CDR3 is TGTGCCAGCAGCGAACAGGGGCGCGGCACCGGGGAGCTGTTTTTT. The genes are TRBV7-3 and TRBJ2-2; TRBD1 aligns across 7 bases. V lost 5 bases to trimming and J lost 4 bases; unmatched junction nucleotides: 7. Germline CDR1 is SGHTA and CDR2 is FQGTGA. The CDR3 contains 15 residues.